Below are 18 T cell receptor beta chains sequenced from a single sample in a study of persistence of HIV-infected CD4 T cells. Cells were stimulated nonspecifically with anti-CD3/anti-CD28 magnetic beads. Sorting of responding CD4+ T cells relied on upregulated CD40 ligand together with CD69. Their antigen targets remain unknown. Sequencing used immunoSEQ version 4 in survey mode. Assay: immunoSEQ multiplex PCR; the TCRdb copy retains only in-frame clones and omits some. The data hold approximately 45,000 clones, with about 88% observed a single time. Sequenced here: CD4+ T cells sorted from PBMCs after roughly 18-hour stimulation, sampled from a patient who received antiretroviral therapy. These receptors came from an adult woman with HIV who was CMV-seropositive.

This clone was counted a single time. This chain joins TRBV30 and TRBJ1-5, with D unresolved. Trimming left V 4 bases short and J 0 bases short, with 7 bases between. The CDR3 is 13 amino acids. Germline-derived CDR1 and CDR2 are GTSNPN and SVGIG (reference sequence). Written as DNA, the CDR3 is TGTGCCTGGAACCAAGATAGCAATCAGCCCCAGCATTTT. Protein: CAWNQDSNQPQHF.

V usage is TRBV7-8 and J usage is TRBJ1-2; D unclear. Germline values: CDR1 SGHVS, CDR2 FQNEAQ. Trimming removed 5 bases from V and 0 bases from J, with 13 bases in between. The CDR3 is made up of 15 amino acids. The CDR3 loop reads CASSPQSRPNYGYTF. CDR3 sequence (DNA): TGTGCCAGCAGCCCACAGAGCCGGCCTAACTATGGCTACACCTTC.

About this clone itself: The sample carries other DNA sequences with the same CDR3. V gene TRBV19 combines with J gene TRBJ2-7, with TRBD1 identical over 9 bases. Per germline, CDR1 LNHDA and CDR2 SQIVND (reference sequence). The CDR3 length is 16 residues. V gave up 6 bases and J gave up 0 bases; unmatched junction bases: 9. The CDR3 reads CASSDSGTGNSYEQYF. The CDR3 DNA reads as TGTGCCAGTAGCGACTCTGGGACAGGGAACTCCTACGAGCAGTACTTC.

The rearrangement joins TRBV14 to TRBJ1-4; D might be TRBD1 (5 bases). Germline V CDR1 and CDR2: SGHDN, FVKESK. V lost 5 bases and J 5 bases, leaving 15 bases between the germline ends. The CDR3 covers 15 residues. CDR3 protein: CASSSLGPGNEKLFF. The CDR3 nucleotides read TGTGCCAGCAGCTCCTTGGGGCCGGGGAATGAAAAACTGTTTTTT.

In its sample, this clone was seen a few times. The chain is built from TRBV5-5 and TRBJ1-1; D unresolved. Germline assignment: CDR1 SGHKS and CDR2 YYEKEE (reference sequence). The CDR3 totals 13 residues. The V and J ends lost 3 bases and 0 bases respectively, with 6 bases between them. CDR3 sequence (DNA): TGTGCCAGCAGCTGGAGCATGAACACTGAAGCTTTCTTT. Translated, it gives CASSWSMNTEAFF.

The J gene is TRBJ2-4, the V gene TRBV15, with D hard to call. Deletions cut 0 bases from V and 8 bases from J, with 11 bases between. The length of the CDR3 is 14 residues. CDR1 is LNHNV, CDR2 YYDKDF, per germline (reference sequence). CDR3 amino acids: CATSRDRQGDIQYF. The CDR3, as DNA: TGTGCCACCAGCAGAGATCGTCAAGGTGACATTCAGTACTTC. Combining the CDR3 with reference TRBV15 and TRBJ2-4 gives the whole variable domain DAMVIQNPRYQVTQFGKPVTLSCSQTLNHNVMYWYQQKSSQAPKLLFHYYDKDFNNEADTPDNFQSRRPNTSFCFLDIRSPGLGDTAMYLCATSRDRQGDIQYFGAGTRLSVL.

The gene calls are TRBV5-1 and TRBJ2-3, with a weak D call TRBD2 (6 bases). V was pared by 0 bases and J by 2 bases, with 13 bases between. The CDR3 is made up of 16 amino acids. Germline-derived CDR1 and CDR2 are SGHRS and YFSETQ. The CDR3 sequence: CASSLGDSLATDTQYF. DNA for the CDR3: TGCGCCAGCAGCTTGGGGGACTCTTTGGCCACAGATACGCAGTATTTT.

The chain links TRBV3-1 (or the pseudogene TRBV3-2) to TRBJ2-5; TRBD1 agrees at 9 bases. Germline lookup yields CDR1 LGHDT and CDR2 YNNKEL (reference sequence). V shed 0 bases and J 4 bases; nucleotides not matched to a gene: 6. The CDR3 is made up of 16 amino acids. The CDR3 reads CASSQDLGTGRETQYF. The CDR3 DNA reads as TGTGCCAGCAGCCAAGATTTAGGGACAGGGCGAGAGACCCAGTACTTC.

This chain uses TRBV7-9 with TRBJ1-2, with unresolved D. The CDR3 loop spans 15 amino acids. The V gene lost 0 bases and the J gene lost 6 bases, with 14 bases spanning the gap. Germline V CDR1 and CDR2: SEHNR, FQNEAQ (reference sequence). The CDR3 nucleotides read TGTGCCAGCAGCTTAGCATCGACCAATAGGGATGGCTACACCTTC. As protein: CASSLASTNRDGYTF.

V gene TRBV6-5 combines with J gene TRBJ2-2; D is undetermined. The CDR3 sequence is 11 residues long. Trimming removed 8 bases at V and 1 base at J, with 2 bases between. Germline lookup yields CDR1 MNHEY and CDR2 SVGAGI. CDR3: CASGNTGELFF. The DNA of the CDR3 is TGTGCCAGCGGGAACACCGGGGAGCTGTTTTTT.

V usage is TRBV2 and J usage is TRBJ1-5; D remains unclear. The V gene's germline CDR1 is SNHLY and CDR2 FYNNEI. The CDR3 covers 17 residues. Trimming cost V 4 bases and J 0 bases, with 16 bases left between them. The CDR3 bases are TGTGCCAGCAGTGGTAGAGTAGGGAAAAATAGCAATCAGCCCCAGCATTTT. It yields the protein CASSGRVGKNSNQPQHF.

The rearrangement joins TRBV19 to TRBJ1-1, with D unresolved. The CDR3 is 14 residues long. The V end lost 4 bases, the J end lost 4 bases, and 13 bases lay between the germline ends. Germline loops: CDR1 LNHDA, CDR2 SQIVND (reference sequence). The chain's CDR3 is CASSTNLGPTEAFF. CDR3 sequence (DNA): TGTGCCAGTAGTACAAACCTAGGGCCCACTGAAGCTTTCTTT. The whole variable domain, remainder taken from reference TRBV19 and TRBJ1-1, is DGGITQSPKYLFRKEGQNVTLSCEQNLNHDAMYWYRQDPGQGLRLIYYSQIVNDFQKGDIAEGYSVSREKKESFPLTVTSAQKNPTAFYLCASSTNLGPTEAFFGQGTRLTVV.

V gene TRBV7-7 combines with J gene TRBJ1-6; 7 positions agree with TRBD1. From germline, CDR1 is SSHAT and CDR2 FNYEAQ (reference sequence). This CDR3 comprises 16 residues. V lost 1 base and J lost 7; bases outside the gene matches: 7. DNA of the CDR3: TGTGCCAGCAGCTTAGTAGCCGGGACAGTGAATTCACCCCTCCACTTT. Protein product: CASSLVAGTVNSPLHF.

V usage is TRBV24-1 and J usage is TRBJ1-1, with D maybe TRBD1 (5 bases). The V gene's germline CDR1 is KGHDR and CDR2 SFDVKD. This CDR3 contains 14 residues. Trimming took 3 bases from V and 1 from J, leaving 8 bases between them. CDR3 coding DNA: TGTGCCACCAGTGATACCGACAGGAACACTGAAGCTTTCTTT. Residues: CATSDTDRNTEAFF.

The rearrangement uses TRBV10-3 and TRBJ2-3, with D perhaps matching TRBD2 (5 bases). Germline-derived CDR1 and CDR2 are ENHRY and SYGVKD. The CDR3 contains 15 residues. Trimming took off 0 bases at V and 3 bases at J, with 10 bases between the two ends. CDR3 nucleotides: TGTGCCATCAGTGAGTCCCCAGGCGGGACAGATACGCAGTATTTT. Protein: CAISESPGGTDTQYF.

CDR3 region: CASSSPFGAVNTEAFF. The CDR3, as DNA: TGTGCCAGCAGTTCGCCGTTCGGAGCCGTGAACACTGAAGCTTTCTTT. This chain uses TRBV6-5 with TRBJ1-1, with D unclear. The CDR3 runs to 16 residues. Germline V gene data show CDR1 as MNHEY and CDR2 as SVGAGI. Trimming stripped 4 bases from V and 0 bases from J, with 15 bases between.

The chain uses TRBV10-3 and TRBJ2-1; 12 nucleotides align to TRBD2. The V and J ends lost 6 bases and 9 bases, in that order; junction bases with no gene match: 6. The germline V gene has CDR1 ENHRY and CDR2 SYGVKD. The CDR3 extends over 14 amino acids. The CDR3, as DNA: TGTGCCATCAGCCCTAGCGGGGGGGCCAGTGAGCAGTTCTTC. Amino acid sequence: CAISPSGGASEQFF.

This rearrangement joins TRBV5-5 to TRBJ1-2; D unresolved. Germline assignment: CDR1 SGHKS and CDR2 YYEKEE (reference sequence). Trimming stripped 0 bases from V and 3 bases from J, with 6 bases between. This CDR3 contains 13 residues. CDR3 sequence: CASSLGTHYGYTF. CDR3 in DNA: TGTGCCAGCAGCTTGGGGACCCACTATGGCTACACCTTC.